These T cell receptor beta chains were read from a single sample in a study of cytomegalovirus exposure and HLA in healthy donors. Data came from immunoSEQ multiplex PCR; TCRdb stores just in-frame clones and leaves some out. The sample carries about 170,000 clones, around nine tenths recorded once. Specimen: PBMCs. The source of these receptors is a man between 18 and 35 years old in good health and CMV-seropositive. CDR3s include the opening cysteine and the closing phenylalanine or tryptophan. The order of the fields is V gene, J gene, CDR3 protein.

v_gene: TRBV27; j_gene: TRBJ2-1; CDR3aa: CASSTRPAGGREQFF
v_gene: TRBV6-5; j_gene: TRBJ2-7; CDR3aa: CASSYSVQGYEQYF
v_gene: TRBV7-3; j_gene: TRBJ2-3; CDR3aa: CASSLRGGELGTDTQYF
v_gene: TRBV6-5; j_gene: TRBJ1-2; CDR3aa: CASSSSGKISYGYTF
v_gene: TRBV28; j_gene: TRBJ1-2; CDR3aa: CASSSTGYTF
v_gene: TRBV27; j_gene: TRBJ1-2; CDR3aa: CASSGHDGGDGYTF
v_gene: TRBV29-1; j_gene: TRBJ2-1; CDR3aa: CSVEGGGLAGAYNEQFF
v_gene: TRBV7-2; j_gene: TRBJ2-3; CDR3aa: CASSLQFLAGSTDTQYF
v_gene: TRBV6-5; j_gene: TRBJ2-7; CDR3aa: CASSPRVSYEQYF
v_gene: TRBV18; j_gene: TRBJ1-4; CDR3aa: CASSRDRVEKLFF
v_gene: TRBV20-1; j_gene: TRBJ2-5; CDR3aa: CSAPLETQYF
v_gene: TRBV10-3; j_gene: TRBJ1-2; CDR3aa: CAISTGTEYGYTF
v_gene: TRBV13; j_gene: TRBJ2-7; CDR3aa: CASSSLGGTVAYEQYF
v_gene: TRBV28; j_gene: TRBJ1-2; CDR3aa: CASTLRGIRGYTF
v_gene: TRBV6-1; j_gene: TRBJ1-1; CDR3aa: CASSEALLGTGNTEAFF
v_gene: TRBV7-9; j_gene: TRBJ1-1; CDR3aa: CASSLRGQESEAFF
v_gene: TRBV14; j_gene: TRBJ1-4; CDR3aa: CASSPMGGGLFF
v_gene: TRBV4-1; j_gene: TRBJ2-7; CDR3aa: CASSQAGGKKYEQYF
v_gene: TRBV28; j_gene: TRBJ2-7; CDR3aa: CASSPRQGAREQYF
v_gene: TRBV4-1; j_gene: TRBJ2-1; CDR3aa: CASSQWPRGTSIDNEQFF
v_gene: TRBV6-5; j_gene: TRBJ2-7; CDR3aa: CASAREQGTSYEQYF
v_gene: TRBV4-3; j_gene: TRBJ1-2; CDR3aa: CASSHRTGSGYTF
v_gene: TRBV7-6; j_gene: TRBJ2-7; CDR3aa: CASSPTPAGLYEQYF
v_gene: TRBV7-6; j_gene: TRBJ2-5; CDR3aa: CASSSPQGGGYRGGQYF
v_gene: TRBV7-6; j_gene: TRBJ2-1; CDR3aa: CASSLSGYEQFF
v_gene: TRBV11-1; j_gene: TRBJ2-1; CDR3aa: CASSLVQNNEQFF
v_gene: TRBV27; j_gene: TRBJ1-6; CDR3aa: CASSLVGRDSPLHF
v_gene: TRBV27; j_gene: TRBJ2-5; CDR3aa: CASSLAGLAGGRETQYF
v_gene: TRBV10-3; j_gene: TRBJ2-7; CDR3aa: CAISEGTGDYEQYF
v_gene: TRBV9; j_gene: TRBJ1-5; CDR3aa: CASSLGYNQPQHF
v_gene: TRBV15; j_gene: TRBJ2-2; CDR3aa: CATSRAGGGSFNNTGELFF
v_gene: TRBV6-5; j_gene: TRBJ2-3; CDR3aa: CASSFPSEGLRDTQYF
v_gene: TRBV7-9; j_gene: TRBJ2-2; CDR3aa: CATKTGELFF
v_gene: TRBV5-1; j_gene: TRBJ1-1; CDR3aa: CASSSQGEAFF
v_gene: TRBV7-2; j_gene: TRBJ1-6; CDR3aa: CASSEDSILHF
v_gene: TRBV7-9; j_gene: TRBJ2-7; CDR3aa: CASSFYPYEQYF
v_gene: TRBV5-1; j_gene: TRBJ1-2; CDR3aa: CASSLAGGQGYTF
v_gene: TRBV6-5; j_gene: TRBJ2-7; CDR3aa: CASAQRDSDYEQYF
v_gene: TRBV27; j_gene: TRBJ1-1; CDR3aa: CASSLSAGGTPTEAFF
v_gene: TRBV5-1; j_gene: TRBJ2-2; CDR3aa: CASSLARVTGELFF
v_gene: TRBV6-5; j_gene: TRBJ2-7; CDR3aa: CASSITVKGYEQYF
v_gene: TRBV4-1; j_gene: TRBJ2-7; CDR3aa: CASSQDFAGGLSYEQYF
v_gene: TRBV4-2; j_gene: TRBJ2-2; CDR3aa: CASSQVLAGGVGELFF
v_gene: TRBV5-1; j_gene: TRBJ1-2; CDR3aa: CASSFSGYGYTF
v_gene: TRBV7-9; j_gene: TRBJ2-7; CDR3aa: CASSWGGVDYEQYF
v_gene: TRBV18; j_gene: TRBJ2-6; CDR3aa: CASSTTGGISGANVLTF
v_gene: TRBV7-9; j_gene: TRBJ2-7; CDR3aa: CASSLAGSGFYEQYF
v_gene: TRBV5-1; j_gene: TRBJ2-7; CDR3aa: CASSFPGTGFEQYF
v_gene: TRBV7-8; j_gene: TRBJ2-3; CDR3aa: CASSFSDTQYF
v_gene: TRBV6-1; j_gene: TRBJ2-7; CDR3aa: CASNEGQSLFYEQYF
v_gene: TRBV5-1; j_gene: TRBJ2-7; CDR3aa: CASTSGRLRTAGEEQYF